The sequence of this T cell receptor (beta chain) was determined in a study of blood T cells in healthy people across ages. Using a J-beta primer mix together with a sample-barcoded 5' primer, a second PCR was run for about 7 to 12 cycles. In TCRdb, the 5' RACE reads were re-called with MiXCR into one record per CDR3 protein. The repertoire holds around 1,100,000 distinct CDR3 sequences, with 35% to 40% as singletons. The CDR3 is 18 amino acids. V was clipped by 6 bases and J by 1 base, with 22 bases between them. The germline CDR1 and CDR2 sequences are LNHNV and YYDKDF (reference sequence). As for this clonotype: Its target is unknown.

Whole-study findings and limits: Both naive CD4+ cell counts and diversity were greater in long-lived donors than in aged donors.

The receptor was isolated from a man aged 18-30 years in good health. The sample comprised blood. V usage is TRBV15 and J usage is TRBJ1-3; no reliable D call. The CDR3 sequence: CATRRYPIDRASGNTIYF. DNA of the CDR3: TGTGCCACCAGGAGATACCCCATCGACCGGGCTTCTGGAAACACCATATATTTT.